This T cell receptor (beta chain) was identified during a study of T cell responses to AZD1222 COVID-19 vaccine. CDR3 length equals 14 residues. V shed 8 bases and J shed 1 base, with 14 bases lying between them. CDR1 is SEHNR and CDR2 is FQNEAQ in the germline V gene (reference sequence). Sequencing used immunoSEQ multiplex PCR; TCRdb keeps in-frame clones, though not all of them. The sample consists of over 150,000 clones, 85% to 90% of them appearing once. As concerns this clone: Antigen specificity is unknown.

Study-level findings and limits: Every sample of the repertoires postdated the peak T cell response.

Sample: peripheral blood, taken 28 days after the second AZD1222 dose. The receptor comes from an adult who received the AZD1222 COVID-19 vaccine. The V call is TRBV7-9, the J call TRBJ1-1; perhaps TRBD1 as D (5 bases). In DNA form, the CDR3 reads TGTGCCAGCTCATCGGGGGTCAGGAACACTGAAGCTTTCTTT. Translation: CASSSGVRNTEAFF.